One and the same sample provided the 14 T cell receptor beta chains below, sequenced in a study of blood T cell repertoires in COVID-19. Here immunoSEQ multiplex PCR was the method, and the copy in TCRdb shows in-frame clones only, minus some. The data show roughly 190,000 clones, 84% seen once. Input material: PBMCs or T cells enriched from blood (not recorded which). The receptors stem from a woman aged 25 to 39 who had been exposed to COVID-19.

The chain links TRBV9 to TRBJ2-2; D gene ambiguous. Germline assignment: CDR1 SGDLS and CDR2 YYNGEE. Trimming stripped 3 bases from V and 3 bases from J, with 6 bases between. The CDR3 has 13 amino acids. Here the CDR3 reads CASSAPYTGELFF. The CDR3 bases are TGTGCCAGCAGCGCCCCTTACACCGGGGAGCTGTTTTTT.

This clone was detected once. The rearrangement links TRBV27 to TRBJ2-5; D is perhaps TRBD1 (6 bases). Germline V lookup: CDR1 MNHEY, CDR2 SMNVEV (reference sequence). Trimming cost V 3 bases and J 1 base, with 15 bases left between them. The CDR3 has 16 amino acids. The CDR3 coding sequence is TGTGCCAGCAGTTTTTTGGGGGCCGGGATCCAAGAGACCCAGTACTTC. It codes for CASSFLGAGIQETQYF.

A word on this clone: This sample includes further DNA sequences coding for the same CDR3. This chain connects TRBV29-1 to TRBJ1-2; 9 bases align to TRBD1. V dropped 5 bases and J dropped 3; count of bases not matched to a gene: 1. The CDR3 is 12 residues long. CDR1 and CDR2 (germline): SQVTM, ANQGSEA. DNA for the CDR3: TGCAGCGTTACAGGGGGCGACTATGGCTACACCTTC. Its protein product is CSVTGGDYGYTF.

V usage is TRBV10-2 and J usage is TRBJ2-3; D perhaps matches TRBD2 (6 bases). The CDR3 has 13 amino acids. Trimming stripped 9 bases from V and 2 bases from J, with 12 bases between. Germline values: CDR1 WSHSY, CDR2 SAAADI. CDR3 bases: TGCGCCAGTACCGGGACTGTCACAGATACGCAGTATTTT. Its protein product is CASTGTVTDTQYF.

This clone was recorded a few times. The V call is TRBV5-1, the J call TRBJ1-1; 7 nucleotides agree with TRBD1. Trimming removed 6 bases from V and 1 base from J; junction bases left unmatched: 6. The CDR3 is 14 amino acids. Germline assignment: CDR1 SGHRS and CDR2 YFSETQ. The chain's CDR3 is CASNLGTANTEAFF. CDR3 nucleotide sequence: TGCGCCAGCAATCTCGGGACAGCGAACACTGAAGCTTTCTTT.

V gene TRBV7-2 combines with J gene TRBJ2-5; 8 bases align to TRBD2. This CDR3 has 16 residues. Germline V gene sequence: CDR1 SGHTA, CDR2 FQGNSA. Trimming took 1 base from V and 2 from J; bases not matched to a gene: 6. This chain's CDR3 is CASSLDLRGVQETQYF. DNA of the CDR3: TGTGCCAGCAGCTTAGATCTGCGGGGGGTTCAAGAGACCCAGTACTTC. The full variable domain, completed using reference TRBV7-2 and TRBJ2-5, is GAGVSQSPSNKVTEKGKDVELRCDPISGHTALYWYRQSLGQGLEFLIYFQGNSAPDKSGLPSDRFSAERTGGSVSTLTIQRTQQEDSAVYLCASSLDLRGVQETQYFGPGTRLLVL.

The rearrangement uses TRBV19 and TRBJ1-1; D not certain. Between the trimmed V and J ends, which lost 0 bases and 6 bases, there was a span of 8 bases. This CDR3 comprises 13 residues. In germline, CDR1 is LNHDA, CDR2 SQIVND (reference sequence). DNA of the CDR3: TGTGCCAGTAGTATAGATACCGGGGCTGAAGCTTTCTTT. This encodes CASSIDTGAEAFF.

The CDR3: CASRQRTGELFF. The CDR3 DNA follows: TGTGCCAGCAGGCAGCGGACCGGGGAGCTGTTTTTT. V gene TRBV6-5 combines with J gene TRBJ2-2, with D perhaps TRBD2 (5 bases). The CDR3 is made up of 12 amino acids. The germline CDR1 and CDR2 sequences are MNHEY and SVGAGI. V was cut by 6 bases and J by 5 bases, with 7 bases left in between.

This chain uses TRBV7-6 with TRBJ1-3; the match to TRBD1 covers 10 bases. Germline-derived CDR1 and CDR2 are SGHVS and FNYEAQ. The CDR3 extends over 17 amino acids. After removal of 5 bases from V and 0 bases from J, the junction contained 7 bases not matched to a gene. The CDR3 region is CASSPRQGASSGNTIYF. The CDR3 DNA sequence: TGTGCCAGCAGCCCACGACAGGGGGCTAGCTCTGGAAACACCATATATTTT.

As concerns this clone: Other nucleotide sequences from this sample produce the same CDR3. The chain carries TRBV9 and TRBJ2-5, with a tentative D call TRBD1 (6 bases). This CDR3 comprises 15 residues. Trimming shortened V by 2 bases and J by 4 bases, and 15 bases separated the two germline ends. Germline values: CDR1 SGDLS, CDR2 YYNGEE. For the CDR3, the DNA is TGTGCCAGCAGCGTGGCTGGGGCACAGGGAGAGACCCAGTACTTC. As protein: CASSVAGAQGETQYF.

The CDR3 nucleotides read TGTGCCAGCATGGGGACAGGGAACTACGAGCAGTACTTC. Residues: CASMGTGNYEQYF. This chain uses TRBV27 with TRBJ2-7; TRBD1 aligns across 9 bases. CDR3 size: 13 residues. V gave up 7 bases and J gave up 3 bases; unmatched junction bases: 4. Germline CDR1 MNHEY, CDR2 SMNVEV (reference sequence).

The V and J genes are TRBV7-2 and TRBJ1-1; TRBD1 might be the D (5 bases). Trimming stripped 1 base from V and 8 bases from J, with 20 bases between. The CDR3 sequence is 16 residues long. Germline loops: CDR1 SGHTA, CDR2 FQGNSA. The CDR3 nucleotides read TGTGCCAGCAGCTTAGGTTCTGGTCGGGTAGGGGTCGAAGCTTTCTTT. Its protein product is CASSLGSGRVGVEAFF.

The rearrangement uses TRBV30 and TRBJ1-5, with TRBD1 as a possible D gene (5 bases). V was trimmed by 3 bases and J by 1 base, leaving 16 bases between them. This CDR3 is built from 16 residues. Germline V gives CDR1 GTSNPN, CDR2 SVGIG (reference sequence). The CDR3 loop reads CAWRRGGTASNQPQHF. The CDR3 nucleotides are TGTGCCTGGAGGAGGGGAGGGACGGCAAGCAATCAGCCCCAGCATTTT.

This rearrangement joins TRBV4-1 to TRBJ2-5, with 9 bases fitting TRBD2. V lost 0 bases and J lost 3; bases outside the gene matches: 2. The CDR3 covers 15 residues. CDR1 and CDR2 from the germline V gene are MGHRA and YSYEKL. Here the CDR3 DNA reads TGCGCCAGCAGCCAAGATAAGCGGGGGGAAGAGACCCAGTACTTC. Its protein is CASSQDKRGEETQYF.